One T cell receptor beta chain is described in this entry. Its antigen is unknown. The sample is drawn from a study of T cell responses to AZD1222 COVID-19 vaccine. Study conclusions and caveats: Baseline antibody screening turned up just five to seven seropositive AZD1222 recipients. The sample set comprised mostly white British donors with more females, and clonal diversity was possibly underestimated. There were vaccine-associated CD4 TCRs across spike, dominant at 160-218 and 743-854. The study found Spike-specific TCR breadth and depth rose after two AZD1222 doses.

The germline V gene has CDR1 SGHTS and CDR2 YDEGEE. This CDR3 region has 12 residues. Germline trimming cut 4 bases from V and 12 bases from J; bases unmatched to any gene: 7. Sequencing used immunoSEQ multiplex PCR; TCRdb keeps in-frame clones, though not all of them. Among 77,000 or so clones listed, 80% to 90% were seen once. This TCR came from an adult in good health. The chain recombines TRBV5-8 with TRBJ2-3; 8 bases align to TRBD1. Sequencing was performed on peripheral blood, taken on day 0 of AZD1222 vaccination. This chain's CDR3 is CASSLGQGRQYF. The CDR3 DNA is TGTGCCAGCAGCCTCGGACAGGGTCGTCAGTATTTT.